These T cell receptor beta chains were read from a single sample in a study of PD-1 blockade in classical Hodgkin lymphoma. Sequencing was performed with immunoSEQ multiplex PCR; in TCRdb, only in-frame clones are kept and a portion is missing. This sample carries about 40,000 clones, 85% to 90% of them seen once, and the ten largest clones take about 10%. Sequenced here: peripheral blood mononuclear cells (PBMCs), sampled at baseline. Receptors were obtained from a human donor with classical Hodgkin lymphoma. Each CDR3 is given with its conserved first and last residue. The D gene is left open where the match is weak. Only some rows state a clone size, as once, few, many or a class for expanded clones.

clone size: once; J gene: TRBJ2-4; D gene: .; V gene: TRBV27; CDR3 protein: CASGGNSKNIQYF; CDR3 DNA: TGTGCCAGCGGGGGCAACTCCAAAAACATTCAGTACTTC
clone size: .; J gene: TRBJ1-2; D gene: TRBD1; V gene: TRBV5-6; CDR3 protein: CASSSTGDNYGYTF; CDR3 DNA: TGTGCCAGCAGCTCGACAGGGGATAACTATGGCTACACCTTC
clone size: .; J gene: TRBJ2-7; D gene: TRBD1; V gene: TRBV5-6; CDR3 protein: CASSLPRQGYEQYF; CDR3 DNA: TGTGCCAGCAGCTTGCCCCGACAGGGCTACGAGCAGTACTTC
clone size: .; J gene: TRBJ1-4; D gene: .; V gene: TRBV19; CDR3 protein: CASSKSAGSATNEKLFF; CDR3 DNA: TGTGCCAGTAGCAAATCGGCGGGTTCGGCAACTAATGAAAAACTGTTTTTT
clone size: .; J gene: TRBJ2-7; D gene: .; V gene: TRBV21-1; CDR3 protein: CASGRVRFILSYEQYF; CDR3 DNA: TGTGCCAGCGGCCGTGTCAGGTTCATCCTTTCCTACGAGCAGTACTTC
clone size: .; J gene: TRBJ2-6; D gene: .; V gene: TRBV9; CDR3 protein: CASSEGHGISGANVLTF; CDR3 DNA: TGTGCCAGCAGCGAAGGACATGGGATCTCTGGGGCCAACGTCCTGACTTTC
clone size: .; J gene: TRBJ2-7; D gene: .; V gene: TRBV6-5; CDR3 protein: CASSYSRGATYEQYF; CDR3 DNA: TGTGCCAGCAGTTACTCACGGGGGGCCACCTACGAGCAGTACTTC
clone size: .; J gene: TRBJ2-7; D gene: .; V gene: TRBV28; CDR3 protein: CATQSLPNEQYF; CDR3 DNA: TGTGCCACCCAGTCCCTCCCCAACGAGCAGTACTTC
clone size: .; J gene: TRBJ1-1; D gene: .; V gene: TRBV2; CDR3 protein: CASRIQGLNTEAFF; CDR3 DNA: TGTGCCAGCAGGATACAGGGATTGAACACTGAAGCTTTCTTT
clone size: .; J gene: TRBJ2-2; D gene: TRBD2; V gene: TRBV2; CDR3 protein: CASRPGRASDGELFF; CDR3 DNA: TGTGCCAGCAGACCCGGGAGGGCCTCGGACGGGGAGCTGTTTTTT
clone size: .; J gene: TRBJ2-3; D gene: .; V gene: TRBV7-2; CDR3 protein: CASSLVGRDTQYF; CDR3 DNA: TGTGCCAGCAGCTTAGTGGGACGGGATACGCAGTATTTT
clone size: .; J gene: TRBJ2-7; D gene: .; V gene: TRBV28; CDR3 protein: CASSRDSTWEQYF; CDR3 DNA: TGTGCCAGCAGTCGAGACAGTACTTGGGAGCAGTACTTC
clone size: .; J gene: TRBJ2-1; D gene: .; V gene: TRBV18; CDR3 protein: CASSPRTVHEQFF; CDR3 DNA: TGTGCCAGCTCACCCAGGACGGTGCATGAGCAGTTCTTC
clone size: .; J gene: TRBJ2-5; D gene: TRBD1; V gene: TRBV10-3; CDR3 protein: CASGQGGGSETQYF; CDR3 DNA: TGTGCCAGCGGACAGGGGGGAGGTAGTGAGACCCAGTACTTC
clone size: .; J gene: TRBJ2-7; D gene: TRBD1; V gene: TRBV10-3; CDR3 protein: CAISPGQGAWEQYF; CDR3 DNA: TGTGCCATCAGCCCGGGACAGGGGGCGTGGGAGCAGTACTTC
clone size: .; J gene: TRBJ2-7; D gene: .; V gene: TRBV6-1; CDR3 protein: CASSEARLRFTSYYEQYF; CDR3 DNA: TGTGCCAGCAGTGAAGCGCGTCTTCGCTTTACTAGTTACTACGAGCAGTACTTC
clone size: .; J gene: TRBJ2-5; D gene: TRBD1; V gene: TRBV10-3; CDR3 protein: CAISEDRAGETQYF; CDR3 DNA: TGTGCCATCAGTGAGGACAGGGCTGGGGAGACCCAGTACTTC
clone size: .; J gene: TRBJ2-5; D gene: .; V gene: TRBV5-6; CDR3 protein: CASSLRETQYF; CDR3 DNA: TGTGCCAGCAGCTTGCGTGAGACCCAGTACTTC
clone size: .; J gene: TRBJ1-2; D gene: .; V gene: TRBV6-5; CDR3 protein: CASIPSGANYGYTF; CDR3 DNA: TGTGCCAGCATTCCTTCAGGGGCTAACTATGGCTACACCTTC
clone size: .; J gene: TRBJ2-7; D gene: .; V gene: TRBV28; CDR3 protein: CASSPGRPAYEQYF; CDR3 DNA: TGTGCCAGCAGCCCCGGTCGGCCGGCCTACGAGCAGTACTTC
clone size: .; J gene: TRBJ1-3; D gene: TRBD1; V gene: TRBV5-1; CDR3 protein: CASSLDMTGVGNTIYF; CDR3 DNA: TGCGCCAGCAGCTTGGACATGACAGGGGTTGGAAACACCATATATTTT
clone size: once; J gene: TRBJ2-7; D gene: TRBD2; V gene: TRBV4-3; CDR3 protein: CASSHPWGEGPNEQYF; CDR3 DNA: TGCGCCAGCAGCCACCCCTGGGGGGAGGGCCCCAACGAGCAGTACTTC
clone size: .; J gene: TRBJ2-7; D gene: .; V gene: TRBV28; CDR3 protein: CASTLPGPGSYEQYF; CDR3 DNA: TGTGCCAGCACGCTCCCGGGCCCGGGCTCCTACGAGCAGTACTTC